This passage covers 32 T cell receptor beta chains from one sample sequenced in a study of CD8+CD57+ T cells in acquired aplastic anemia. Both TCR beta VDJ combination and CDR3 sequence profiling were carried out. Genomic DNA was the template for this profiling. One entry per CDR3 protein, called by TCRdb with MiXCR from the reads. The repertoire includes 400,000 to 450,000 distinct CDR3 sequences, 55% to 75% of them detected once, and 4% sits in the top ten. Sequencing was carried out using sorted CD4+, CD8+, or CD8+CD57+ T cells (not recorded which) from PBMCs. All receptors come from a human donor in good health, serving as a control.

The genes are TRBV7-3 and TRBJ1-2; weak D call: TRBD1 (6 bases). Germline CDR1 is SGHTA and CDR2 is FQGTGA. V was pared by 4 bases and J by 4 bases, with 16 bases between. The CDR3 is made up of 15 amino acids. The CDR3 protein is CASSSGGGRCYGYTF. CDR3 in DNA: TGTGCCAGCAGCTCGGGGGGGGGCCGGTGCTATGGCTACACCTTC. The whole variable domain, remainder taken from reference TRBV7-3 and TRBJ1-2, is GAGVSQTPSNKVTEKGKYVELRCDPISGHTALYWYRQSLGQGPEFLIYFQGTGAADDSGLPNDRFFAVRPEGSVSTLKIQRTERGDSAVYLCASSSGGGRCYGYTFGSGTRLTVV.

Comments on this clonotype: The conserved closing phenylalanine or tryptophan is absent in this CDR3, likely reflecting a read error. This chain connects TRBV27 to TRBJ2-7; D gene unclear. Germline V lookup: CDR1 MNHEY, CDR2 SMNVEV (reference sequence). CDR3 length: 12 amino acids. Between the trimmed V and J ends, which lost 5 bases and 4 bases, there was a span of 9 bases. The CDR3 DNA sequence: TGTGCCAGCAGTCCGAAGGGATACGAGCAGTACCTC. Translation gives CASSPKGYEQYL.

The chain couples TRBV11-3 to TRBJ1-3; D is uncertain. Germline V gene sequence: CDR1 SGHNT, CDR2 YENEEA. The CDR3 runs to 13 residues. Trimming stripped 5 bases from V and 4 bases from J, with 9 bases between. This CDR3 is CASSPIQGNTIYF. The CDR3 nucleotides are TGTGCCAGCAGCCCGATACAAGGAAACACCATATATTTT.

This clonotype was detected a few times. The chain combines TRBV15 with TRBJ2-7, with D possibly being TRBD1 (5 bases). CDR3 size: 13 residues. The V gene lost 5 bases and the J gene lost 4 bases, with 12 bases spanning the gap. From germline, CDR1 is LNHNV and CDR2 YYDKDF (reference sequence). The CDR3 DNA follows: TGTGCCACCAGCCCCCTTCAGGGTTACGAGCAGTACGTC. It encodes CATSPLQGYEQYV.

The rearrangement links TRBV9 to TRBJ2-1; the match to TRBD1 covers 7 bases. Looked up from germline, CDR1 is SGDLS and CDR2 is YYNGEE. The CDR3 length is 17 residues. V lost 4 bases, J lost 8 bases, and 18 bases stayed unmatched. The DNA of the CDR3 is TGTGCCAGCAGCCGGGACAGAAACTATGGCTACACCTATGAGCAGTTCTTC. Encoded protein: CASSRDRNYGYTYEQFF.

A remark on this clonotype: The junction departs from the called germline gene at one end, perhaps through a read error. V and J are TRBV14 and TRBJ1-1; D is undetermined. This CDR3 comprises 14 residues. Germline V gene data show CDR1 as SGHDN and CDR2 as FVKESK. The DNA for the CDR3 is TGTGCCAGCAGCCTCGGTGGCAGACACTCTCCTGCGATCTTT. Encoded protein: CASSLGGRHSPAIF.

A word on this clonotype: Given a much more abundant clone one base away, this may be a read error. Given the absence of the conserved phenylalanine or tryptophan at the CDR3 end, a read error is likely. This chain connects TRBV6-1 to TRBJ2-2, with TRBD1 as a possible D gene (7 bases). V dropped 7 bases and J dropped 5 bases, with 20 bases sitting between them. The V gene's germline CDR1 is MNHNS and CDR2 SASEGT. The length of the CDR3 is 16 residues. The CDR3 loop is CASTSGGTALTGELFS. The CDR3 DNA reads TGTGCCAGCACCTCAGGAGGGACAGCGCTGACCGGGGAGCTGTTTTCT.

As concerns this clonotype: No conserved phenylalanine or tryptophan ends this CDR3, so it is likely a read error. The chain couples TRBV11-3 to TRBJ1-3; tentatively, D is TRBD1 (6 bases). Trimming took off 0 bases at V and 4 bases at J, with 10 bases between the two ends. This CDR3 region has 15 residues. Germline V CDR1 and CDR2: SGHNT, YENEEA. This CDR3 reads CASSLEGAPGNTIYL. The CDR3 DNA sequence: TGTGCCAGCAGCTTAGAGGGGGCGCCGGGAAACACCATATATCTT.

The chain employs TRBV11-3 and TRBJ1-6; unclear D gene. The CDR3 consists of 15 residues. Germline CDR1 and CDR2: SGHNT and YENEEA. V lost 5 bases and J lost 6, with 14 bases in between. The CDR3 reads CASSTKGKANSPLHF. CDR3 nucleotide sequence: TGTGCCAGCAGCACTAAGGGCAAAGCTAATTCACCCCTCCACTTT.

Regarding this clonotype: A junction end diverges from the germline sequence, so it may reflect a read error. This CDR3 reads CASSEEGGYTEAYF. In DNA form, the CDR3 reads TGCGCCAGCAGTGAGGAGGGGGGCTACACCGAAGCTTACTTT. The chain joins TRBV10-1 to TRBJ2-7; D tentatively fits TRBD1 or TRBD2 (6 bases each). The CDR3 contains 14 residues. CDR1 is WNHNN, CDR2 SYGVQD, per germline (reference sequence).

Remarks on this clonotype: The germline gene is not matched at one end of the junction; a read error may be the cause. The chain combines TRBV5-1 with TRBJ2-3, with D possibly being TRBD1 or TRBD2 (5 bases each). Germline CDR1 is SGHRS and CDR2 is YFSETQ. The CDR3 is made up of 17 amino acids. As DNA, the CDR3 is TGTGCCAGCAGCGTAGTCGGGACCCATAATGGCACAGATACGCAGTATTTT. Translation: CASSVVGTHNGTDTQYF.

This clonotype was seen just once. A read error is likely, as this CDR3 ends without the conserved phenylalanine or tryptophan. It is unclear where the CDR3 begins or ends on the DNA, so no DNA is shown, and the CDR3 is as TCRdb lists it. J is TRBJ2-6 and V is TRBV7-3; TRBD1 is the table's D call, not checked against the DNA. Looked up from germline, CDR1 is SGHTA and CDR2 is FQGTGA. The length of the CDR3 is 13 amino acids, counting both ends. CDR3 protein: CASSLRQGHAMAS.

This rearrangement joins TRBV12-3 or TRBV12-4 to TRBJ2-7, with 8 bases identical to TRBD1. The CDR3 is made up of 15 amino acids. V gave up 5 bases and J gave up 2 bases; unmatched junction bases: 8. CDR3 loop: CASSKGTGQAYEQYF. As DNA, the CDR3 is TGTGCCAGCAGTAAAGGGACAGGACAGGCCTACGAGCAGTACTTC.

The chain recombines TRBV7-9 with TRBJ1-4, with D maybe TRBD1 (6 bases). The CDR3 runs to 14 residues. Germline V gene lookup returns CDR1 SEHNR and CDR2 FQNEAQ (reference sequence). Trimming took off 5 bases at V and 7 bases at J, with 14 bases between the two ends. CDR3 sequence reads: CASSPPQGREKLFF. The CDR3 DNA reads TGTGCCAGCAGCCCGCCACAGGGTCGTGAAAAACTGTTTTTT.

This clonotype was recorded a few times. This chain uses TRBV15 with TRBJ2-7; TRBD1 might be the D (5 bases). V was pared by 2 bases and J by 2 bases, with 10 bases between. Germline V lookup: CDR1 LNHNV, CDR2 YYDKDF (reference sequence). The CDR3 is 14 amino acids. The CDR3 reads CATSRMTETYEQYF. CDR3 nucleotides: TGTGCCACCAGCAGAATGACAGAGACCTACGAGCAGTACTTC.

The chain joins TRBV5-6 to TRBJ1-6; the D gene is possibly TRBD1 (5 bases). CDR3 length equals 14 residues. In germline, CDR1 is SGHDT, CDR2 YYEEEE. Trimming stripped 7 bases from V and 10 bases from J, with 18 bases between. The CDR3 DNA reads TGTGCCAGCGAAAACTGGGGGTGTGGGTCACCCCTCCACTTT. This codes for CASENWGCGSPLHF.

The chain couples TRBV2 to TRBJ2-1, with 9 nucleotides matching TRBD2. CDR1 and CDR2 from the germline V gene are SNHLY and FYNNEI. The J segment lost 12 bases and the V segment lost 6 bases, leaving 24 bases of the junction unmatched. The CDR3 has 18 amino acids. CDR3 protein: CASSVGVSGGLSWSGQFF. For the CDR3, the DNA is TGTGCCAGCAGCGTAGGTGTTAGCGGGGGCCTCTCCTGGAGTGGGCAGTTCTTC.

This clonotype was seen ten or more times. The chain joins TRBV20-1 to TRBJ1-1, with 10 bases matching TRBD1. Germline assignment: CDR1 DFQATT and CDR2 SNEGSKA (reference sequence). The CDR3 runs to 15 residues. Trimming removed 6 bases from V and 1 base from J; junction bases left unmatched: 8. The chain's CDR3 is CSAPGQGGTNTEAFF. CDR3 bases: TGCAGTGCACCAGGACAGGGGGGTACGAACACTGAAGCTTTCTTT.

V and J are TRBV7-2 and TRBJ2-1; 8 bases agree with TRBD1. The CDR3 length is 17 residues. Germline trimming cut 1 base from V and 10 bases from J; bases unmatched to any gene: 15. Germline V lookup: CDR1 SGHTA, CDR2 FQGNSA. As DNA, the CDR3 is TGTGCCAGCAGCTTAGACCCAGGGGGCACCTACGAGCAGGAGCAGTTCTTC. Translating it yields CASSLDPGGTYEQEQFF.

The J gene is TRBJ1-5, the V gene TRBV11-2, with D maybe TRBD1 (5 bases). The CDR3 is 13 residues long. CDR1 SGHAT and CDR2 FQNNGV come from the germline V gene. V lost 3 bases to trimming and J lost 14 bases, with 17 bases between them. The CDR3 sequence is CASSFGTSSNEHF. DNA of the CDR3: TGTGCCAGCAGCTTCGGGACTAGCAGCAATGAGCATTTT.

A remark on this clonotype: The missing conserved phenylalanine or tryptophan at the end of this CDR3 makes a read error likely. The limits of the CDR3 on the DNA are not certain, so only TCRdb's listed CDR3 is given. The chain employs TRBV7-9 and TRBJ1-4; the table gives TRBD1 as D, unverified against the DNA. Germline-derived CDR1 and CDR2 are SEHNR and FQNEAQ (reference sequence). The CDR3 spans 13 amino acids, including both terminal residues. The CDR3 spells CASSITRQSPYEQ.

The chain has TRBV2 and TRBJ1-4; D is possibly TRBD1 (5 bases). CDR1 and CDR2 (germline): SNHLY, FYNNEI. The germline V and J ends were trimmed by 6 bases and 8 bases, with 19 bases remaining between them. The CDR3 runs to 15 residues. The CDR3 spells CASSRRGPGTEKLFF. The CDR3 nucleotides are TGTGCCAGCAGCCGGCGGGGACCCGGTACCGAAAAACTGTTTTTT.

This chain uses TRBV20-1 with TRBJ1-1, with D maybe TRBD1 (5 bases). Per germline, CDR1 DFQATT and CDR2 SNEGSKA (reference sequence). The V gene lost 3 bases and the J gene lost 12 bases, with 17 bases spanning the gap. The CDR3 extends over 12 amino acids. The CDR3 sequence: CSASIGAGNTFF. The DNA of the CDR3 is TGCAGTGCTAGTATAGGGGCGGGAAACACTTTCTTT.

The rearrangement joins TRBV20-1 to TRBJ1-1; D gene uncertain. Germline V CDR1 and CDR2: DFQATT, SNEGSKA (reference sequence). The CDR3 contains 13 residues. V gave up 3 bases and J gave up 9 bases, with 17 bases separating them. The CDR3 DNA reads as TGCAGTGCTAGGTCTGAGGCAGATACTCAAGCTTTCTTT. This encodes CSARSEADTQAFF.

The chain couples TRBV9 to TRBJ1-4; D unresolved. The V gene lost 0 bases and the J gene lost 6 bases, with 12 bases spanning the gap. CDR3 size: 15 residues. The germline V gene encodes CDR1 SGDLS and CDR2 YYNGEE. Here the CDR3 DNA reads TGTGCCAGCAGCGTAGGTGGGTCGGGGTATGAAAAACTGTTTTTT. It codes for CASSVGGSGYEKLFF.

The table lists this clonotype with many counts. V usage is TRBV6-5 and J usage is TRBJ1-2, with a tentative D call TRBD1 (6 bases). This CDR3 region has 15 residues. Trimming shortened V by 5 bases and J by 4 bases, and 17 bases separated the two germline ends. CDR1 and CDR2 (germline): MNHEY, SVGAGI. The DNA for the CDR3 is TGTGCCAGCAGTAGCTCCAGGGGATCTCTCTATGGCTACACCTTC. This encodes CASSSSRGSLYGYTF.

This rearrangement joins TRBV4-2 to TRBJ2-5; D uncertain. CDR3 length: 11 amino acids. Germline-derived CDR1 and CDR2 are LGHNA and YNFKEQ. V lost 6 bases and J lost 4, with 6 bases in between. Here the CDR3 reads CASRLLETQYF. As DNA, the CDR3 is TGTGCCAGCAGACTACTAGAGACCCAGTACTTC.

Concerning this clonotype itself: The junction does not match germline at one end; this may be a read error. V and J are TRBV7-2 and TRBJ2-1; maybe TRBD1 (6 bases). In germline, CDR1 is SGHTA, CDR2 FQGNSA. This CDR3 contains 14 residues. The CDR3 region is CASSYGGRDLSPLF. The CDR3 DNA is TGTGCCAGCAGCTATGGGGGCAGGGATTTATCACCGCTCTTC.

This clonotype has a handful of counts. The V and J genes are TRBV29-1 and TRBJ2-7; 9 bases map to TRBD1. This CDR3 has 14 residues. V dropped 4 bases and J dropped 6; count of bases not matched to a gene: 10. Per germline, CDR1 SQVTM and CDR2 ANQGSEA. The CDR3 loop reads CSVGAGTGKGEQYF. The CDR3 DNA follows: TGCAGCGTTGGGGCCGGGACAGGGAAAGGCGAGCAGTACTTC.

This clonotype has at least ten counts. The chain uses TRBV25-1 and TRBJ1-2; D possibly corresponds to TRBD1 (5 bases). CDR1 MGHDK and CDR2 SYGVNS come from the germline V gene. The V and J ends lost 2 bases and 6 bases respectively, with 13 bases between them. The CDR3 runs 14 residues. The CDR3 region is CASSEDLVGDGYTF. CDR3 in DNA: TGTGCCAGCAGTGAAGACCTGGTAGGGGATGGCTACACCTTC.

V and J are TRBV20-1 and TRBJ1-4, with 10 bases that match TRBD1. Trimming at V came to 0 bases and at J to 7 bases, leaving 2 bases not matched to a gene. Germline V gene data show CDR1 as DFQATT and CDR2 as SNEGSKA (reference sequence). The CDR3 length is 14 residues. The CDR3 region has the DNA TGCAGTGCTAGAGACTGGACAGGGGGTGAAAAACTGTTTTTT. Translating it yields CSARDWTGGEKLFF.

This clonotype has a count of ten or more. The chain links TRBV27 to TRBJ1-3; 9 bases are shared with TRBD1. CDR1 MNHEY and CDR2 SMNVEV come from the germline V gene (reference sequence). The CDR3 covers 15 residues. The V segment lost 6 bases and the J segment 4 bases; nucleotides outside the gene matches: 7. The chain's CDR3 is CASSRNRGLGNTIYF. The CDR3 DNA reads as TGTGCCAGCAGCCGAAACAGGGGGCTAGGAAACACCATATATTTT.